This TCR beta chain emerged from a study of tumor and adjacent non-tumor tissue in lung cancer. Study-wide background: The cohort had around eleven adenocarcinoma, 2 squamous cell and 1 small cell patients. Samples averaged about 4.17 million productive TCRbeta reads each.

Regarding this clonotype: Compared with germline, one end of the junction differs, possibly owing to a read error.

The CDR3 consists of 15 residues. From germline, CDR1 is LGHNA and CDR2 YSLEER. The library came from three nested PCR rounds adapted from ARM-PCR protocols. TCRdb reprocessed the multiplex PCR reads with MiXCR, giving one entry per CDR3 protein. The sample has about 200,000 distinct CDR3 sequences, around 70% seen once. This sample's RNA came from whole unsorted tissue. Sequencing was done on a sample of lung tumor tissue. V gene TRBV4-3 combines with J gene TRBJ1-2; weak D call: TRBD1 (6 bases). The TCR originated in a man aged 55 to 70 with non-small cell lung cancer. DNA for the CDR3: TGCACCAGCAGCCCAGATCTGGGGGGGGCGCGAGGCTACACCTTC. It encodes CTSSPDLGGARGYTF.